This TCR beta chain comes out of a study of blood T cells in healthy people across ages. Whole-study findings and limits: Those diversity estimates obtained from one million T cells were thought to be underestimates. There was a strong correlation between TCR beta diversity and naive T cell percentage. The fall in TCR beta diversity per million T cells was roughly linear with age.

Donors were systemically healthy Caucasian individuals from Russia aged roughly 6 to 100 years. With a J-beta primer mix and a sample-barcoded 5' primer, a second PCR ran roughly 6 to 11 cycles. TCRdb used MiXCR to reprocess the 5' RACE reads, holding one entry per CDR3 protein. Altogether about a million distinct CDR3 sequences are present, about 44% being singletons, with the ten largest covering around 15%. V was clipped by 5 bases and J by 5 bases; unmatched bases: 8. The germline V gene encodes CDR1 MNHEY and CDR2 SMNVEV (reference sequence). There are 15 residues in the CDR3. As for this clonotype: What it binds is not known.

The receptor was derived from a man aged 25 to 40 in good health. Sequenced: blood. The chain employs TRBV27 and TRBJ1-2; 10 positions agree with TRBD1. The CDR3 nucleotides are TGTGCCAGCAGTCAGGGACAGGGGATGTGGTATGGCTACACCTTC. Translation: CASSQGQGMWYGYTF.